A selection of T cell receptor beta chains follows, all from one sample in a study of blood T cell repertoires in COVID-19. Data came from immunoSEQ multiplex PCR; TCRdb stores just in-frame clones and leaves some out. The sample shows 360,000 or so clones, almost 90% of them seen only once. Specimen: peripheral blood. These receptors all stem from a young man with active or convalescent COVID-19. CDR3s include the opening cysteine and the closing phenylalanine or tryptophan. D genes are given only for firm matches. Size tells how often a clone was seen (once, few, many) or the class of an expanded clone, and some rows leave it out.

TRBV9	TRBJ2-7	-	16	TRBD2	TGTGCCAGCAGCGACGGGACTAGCGGGAGTTTTTACGAGCAGTACTTC	CASSDGTSGSFYEQYF
TRBV5-6	TRBJ2-1	-	14	TRBD1	TGTGCCAGCAGCTTGGGGGACAGGAAGTTTGAGCAGTTCTTC	CASSLGDRKFEQFF
TRBV19	TRBJ2-7	-	13	TRBD2	TGTGCCACTTCGTCGGGGCTAGCGGGGAAGCAGTACTTC	CATSSGLAGKQYF
TRBV11-2	TRBJ1-4	-	16	TRBD1	TGTGCCAGCAGCTCCGGACAGGGGGGGCCTAATGAAAAACTGTTTTTT	CASSSGQGGPNEKLFF
TRBV19	TRBJ2-7	-	13	TRBD1	TGTGCCAGTAGGAGGACAGGGGGCTACGAGCAGTACTTC	CASRRTGGYEQYF
TRBV4-3	TRBJ2-7	many	17	TRBD2	TGCGCCAGCAGCCAAGATCGGACTAGCGGGGGGACATACGAGCAGTACTTC	CASSQDRTSGGTYEQYF
TRBV5-1	TRBJ2-7	-	15	TRBD1	TGCGCCAGCAGCGGTACCGGGACAGGTGAAGACGAGCAGTACTTC	CASSGTGTGEDEQYF
TRBV28	TRBJ1-4	-	13	-	TGTGCCAGCATGACTGCAACTAATGAAAAACTGTTTTTT	CASMTATNEKLFF
TRBV4-1	TRBJ1-1	-	16	TRBD1	TGCGCCAGCAGCCAAGAATCGACAGGGGGAAGCACTGAAGCTTTCTTT	CASSQESTGGSTEAFF
TRBV27	TRBJ1-1	once	12	TRBD1	TGTGCCAGCAGTCCCTGGACAGGCGAAGCTTTCTTT	CASSPWTGEAFF
TRBV24-1	TRBJ2-7	-	14	TRBD1	TGTGCCACCAGTGTCGGACAGGGGGCAGACGAGCAGTACTTC	CATSVGQGADEQYF
TRBV28	TRBJ1-4	-	12	-	TGTGCCAGCAGACAGAACCCCCAAGAACTGTTTTTT	CASRQNPQELFF
TRBV28	TRBJ2-2	-	14	TRBD1	TGTGCCAGCAGTTTCGGGACAGGTACCGGGGAGCTGTTTTTT	CASSFGTGTGELFF
TRBV28	TRBJ1-6	few	12	-	TGTGCCAGCAGTTTATCCTCCGGAGACCTCCACTTT	CASSLSSGDLHF
TRBV5-5	TRBJ2-3	-	15	TRBD1	TGTGCCAGCAGTTGGGGACAGGGGCTTTCAGATACGCAGTATTTT	CASSWGQGLSDTQYF
TRBV30	TRBJ1-1	-	13	-	TGTGCCTGGGACCGACAGCTTAACACTGAAGCTTTCTTT	CAWDRQLNTEAFF
TRBV27	TRBJ1-5	-	15	-	TGTGCCAGCAGTTACCTCGGGGGAGGCAATCAGCCCCAGCATTTT	CASSYLGGGNQPQHF
TRBV11-2	TRBJ1-1	-	15	-	TGTGCCAGCAGCTCCAGACCGGGATCGAACACTGAAGCTTTCTTT	CASSSRPGSNTEAFF
TRBV9	TRBJ2-7	-	14	TRBD1	TGTGCCAGCAGCGGGGACAGGGGGCGCGTCGAGCAGTACTTC	CASSGDRGRVEQYF
TRBV6-2/TRBV6-3	TRBJ1-2	-	14	-	TGTGCCAGCAGTTACTCGAGTGAGGTGAGAGGCTACACCTTC	CASSYSSEVRGYTF
TRBV7-6	TRBJ2-5	-	11	-	TGTGCCAGCACGGCGCGGGAGACCCAGTACTTC	CASTARETQYF
TRBV5-4	TRBJ1-1	-	13	-	TGTGCCAGCAGCACTACAGGGTTCACTGAAGCTTTCTTT	CASSTTGFTEAFF
TRBV12-3/TRBV12-4	TRBJ1-1	-	13	-	TGTGCCAGCAGTTTATGGGGGGGCACTGAAGCTTTCTTT	CASSLWGGTEAFF
TRBV11-2	TRBJ2-6	-	15	TRBD1	TGTGCCAGCAGCTTTAAGGGGGCCGGGGCCAACGTCCTGACTTTC	CASSFKGAGANVLTF
TRBV19	TRBJ2-1	-	17	TRBD1	TGTGCCAGTAGTACTACCCCATGGGACAGGTCCTACAATGAGCAGTTCTTC	CASSTTPWDRSYNEQFF